These 16 T cell receptor beta chains share one sample of origin, sequenced in a study of response to subunit inactivated influenza vaccine. TCRdb reprocessed the RT-PCR reads via MiXCR and lists one record per CDR3 protein. The repertoire consists of a few hundred thousand distinct CDR3 sequences, with 20% to 25% occurring once and the leading ten covering around 9.6%. Sample: PBMCs from blood, taken less than 22 months after vaccination. These receptors were collected from a man aged 50-75 years who received an inactivated influenza vaccine.

The chain has TRBV19 and TRBJ1-2, with D perhaps matching TRBD1 (5 bases). The V and J ends lost 3 bases and 8 bases respectively, with 13 bases between them. Per germline, CDR1 LNHDA and CDR2 SQIVND (reference sequence). CDR3 length equals 13 residues. Here the CDR3 DNA reads TGTGCCAGTAGTATGGAGGGGCCGCGGGGCTACACCTTC. This codes for CASSMEGPRGYTF.

The CDR3 sequence is CASSFDTNTEAFF. The CDR3 nucleotides are TGTGCCAGCAGCTTTGACACGAACACTGAAGCTTTCTTT. The gene calls are TRBV7-9 and TRBJ1-1; D uncertain. Per the germline V gene, CDR1 is SEHNR and CDR2 is FQNEAQ (reference sequence). The length of the CDR3 is 13 residues. The V gene lost 3 bases and the J gene lost 1 base, with 6 bases spanning the gap.

J is TRBJ2-1 and V is TRBV5-1, with D possibly matching TRBD2 (5 bases). V was pared by 4 bases and J by 11 bases, with 13 bases between. The germline gives CDR1 SGHRS, CDR2 YFSETQ. This CDR3 has 12 amino acids. The CDR3 nucleotides are TGCGCCAGCAGCGCTAGCCGGGAAAAGCAGTTCTTC. It is translated as CASSASREKQFF.

In this sample, this clonotype turned up many times. The gene calls are TRBV29-1 and TRBJ1-5, with unresolved D. V was clipped by 4 bases and J by 0 bases, with 10 bases between them. In germline, CDR1 is SQVTM, CDR2 ANQGSEA. CDR3 length equals 14 residues. CDR3 sequence: CSVGLGNSNQPQHF. For the CDR3, the DNA is TGCAGCGTTGGCCTAGGAAATAGCAATCAGCCCCAGCATTTT.

This clonotype has more than one count but fewer than ten. This chain links TRBV5-4 with TRBJ2-1; D is ambiguous. Trimming took 3 bases from V and 4 from J, leaving 11 bases between them. Germline loops: CDR1 SGHNT, CDR2 YYREEE (reference sequence). The CDR3 contains 14 residues. The CDR3 region is CASSYPTEYNEQFF. The CDR3 nucleotides are TGTGCCAGCAGCTATCCGACGGAATACAATGAGCAGTTCTTC.

J is TRBJ1-2 and V is TRBV20-1; possibly TRBD1 for D (5 bases). CDR1 DFQATT and CDR2 SNEGSKA come from the germline V gene (reference sequence). The V end was cut by 6 bases, the J end by 5 bases, with 10 bases between. The CDR3 loop spans 11 amino acids. The DNA for the CDR3 is TGCAGTGCCGGGGGTGGGTATGGCTACACCTTC. Amino acid sequence: CSAGGGYGYTF.

V usage is TRBV20-1 and J usage is TRBJ2-3; D is unresolved. This CDR3 contains 14 residues. Trimming removed 3 bases at V and 5 bases at J, with 15 bases between. Germline CDR1 is DFQATT and CDR2 is SNEGSKA (reference sequence). Here the CDR3 DNA reads TGCAGTGCTAGTCCAGCGATGTCGGAAGATACGCAGTATTTT. Translated, it gives CSASPAMSEDTQYF.

This clonotype has just a few counts. The chain employs TRBV20-1 and TRBJ1-2; the D gene is possibly TRBD1 (6 bases). The CDR3 is 15 amino acids. Germline CDR1 is DFQATT and CDR2 is SNEGSKA (reference sequence). Between the trimmed V and J ends, which lost 3 bases and 7 bases, there was a span of 21 bases. CDR3 coding DNA: TGCAGTGCTAGGCCCTCGACAGGTCTGATGGGTGGCTACACCTTC. Residues: CSARPSTGLMGGYTF.

This clonotype was found many times. The chain links TRBV7-2 to TRBJ1-1, with D perhaps TRBD1 (5 bases). The germline gives CDR1 SGHTA, CDR2 FQGNSA. V lost 1 base and J 0 bases, leaving 9 bases between the germline ends. CDR3 size: 15 residues. Here the CDR3 reads CASSLGGGMNTEAFF. As DNA, the CDR3 is TGTGCCAGCAGCTTAGGGGGCGGGATGAACACTGAAGCTTTCTTT.

There are a few counts of this clonotype. The gene calls are TRBV9 and TRBJ1-6, with 9 bases fitting TRBD1. In germline, CDR1 is SGDLS, CDR2 YYNGEE. V trimming: 0 bases; J trimming: 10 bases; junction bases outside the gene matches: 5. The CDR3 contains 15 residues. The CDR3 sequence: CASSVADRGYSPLHF. The CDR3 DNA is TGTGCCAGCAGCGTAGCGGACAGGGGTTACTCACCCCTCCACTTT.

The rearrangement uses TRBV29-1 and TRBJ1-1; D uncertain. The CDR3 sequence is 10 residues long. Between the trimmed V and J ends, which lost 6 bases and 8 bases, there was a span of 10 bases. Germline V lookup: CDR1 SQVTM, CDR2 ANQGSEA. The CDR3 protein is CSVHRNEAFF. The CDR3 bases are TGCAGCGTGCATCGGAACGAAGCTTTCTTT.

This clonotype was counted only a few times. The rearrangement links TRBV29-1 to TRBJ2-3, with TRBD2 identical over 13 bases. The germline gives CDR1 SQVTM, CDR2 ANQGSEA. The ends lost 7 bases at V and 8 bases at J; junction bases unmatched: 6. The CDR3 spans 13 residues. The CDR3 region is CSAVLAGGGTQYF. CDR3 in DNA: TGCAGCGCCGTACTAGCGGGAGGGGGTACGCAGTATTTT.

The chain joins TRBV6-6 to TRBJ2-1; D remains ambiguous. The germline V gene has CDR1 MNHNY and CDR2 SVGAGI (reference sequence). The length of the CDR3 is 13 residues. Trimming took 7 bases from V and 4 from J, leaving 11 bases between them. The CDR3 region is CASIGGSYNEQFF. CDR3 DNA sequence: TGTGCCAGCATAGGTGGGTCATACAATGAGCAGTTCTTC.

This rearrangement joins TRBV7-2 to TRBJ1-5; 9 bases are shared with TRBD1. The CDR3 totals 17 residues. Germline-derived CDR1 and CDR2 are SGHTA and FQGNSA. The V and J ends lost 0 bases and 8 bases, in that order; junction bases with no gene match: 11. The CDR3 nucleotides are TGTGCCAGCAGCTTAGCGGGATACGGGACAGGGCTTGAGCCCCAGCATTTT. Its translation: CASSLAGYGTGLEPQHF.

This clonotype was recorded many times. The V and J genes are TRBV19 and TRBJ2-2, with unresolved D. The germline V gene has CDR1 LNHDA and CDR2 SQIVND (reference sequence). V lost 4 bases to trimming and J lost 6 bases, with 6 bases between them. The CDR3 has 12 amino acids. The CDR3 here is CASSRWSGELFF. CDR3 DNA: TGTGCCAGTAGTAGGTGGTCCGGGGAGCTGTTTTTT.

This clonotype was picked up many times. The chain couples TRBV4-1 to TRBJ1-5; a weak D match, TRBD1 (5 bases). Germline V gene data show CDR1 as MGHRA and CDR2 as YSYEKL. The CDR3 totals 17 residues. Trimming took 4 bases from V and 6 from J, leaving 22 bases between them. CDR3 sequence reads: CASSRGPGLIVGQPQHF. For the CDR3, the DNA is TGCGCCAGCAGCCGAGGACCGGGACTCATAGTAGGTCAGCCCCAGCATTTT.